A single sample gave rise to the 31 T cell receptor beta chains below, sequenced in a study of cytomegalovirus exposure and HLA in healthy donors. Both 60 Vbeta primers and 13 Jbeta primers went into the PCR. Assay: immunoSEQ multiplex PCR; the TCRdb copy retains only in-frame clones and omits some. The profile shows roughly 110,000 clones, roughly four fifths of them singletons. The sample comprised PBMCs. The receptors were gathered from a woman between 45 and 65 years old in good health and CMV-seropositive.

This chain links TRBV9 with TRBJ2-1; TRBD1 agrees at 9 bases. With V trimmed by 4 bases and J by 6 bases, 11 bases remained unmatched. Germline V gene sequence: CDR1 SGDLS, CDR2 YYNGEE. CDR3 size: 16 residues. CDR3 sequence (DNA): TGTGCCAGCAGCCTTTTTAGGGACAGGGCCTTCAATGAGCAGTTCTTC. It encodes CASSLFRDRAFNEQFF. Drawing the rest from reference TRBV9 and TRBJ2-1, the complete variable domain is DSGVTQTPKHLITATGQRVTLRCSPRSGDLSVYWYQQSLDQGLQFLIQYYNGEERAKGNILERFSAQQFPDLHSELNLSSLELGDSALYFCASSLFRDRAFNEQFFGPGTRLTVL.

In its sample, this clone was seen a few times. The J gene is TRBJ1-2, the V gene TRBV6-1, with 8 bases matching TRBD1. Germline-derived CDR1 and CDR2 are MNHNS and SASEGT. V trimming: 11 bases; J trimming: 6 bases; junction bases outside the gene matches: 8. This CDR3 is built from 12 residues. The DNA of the CDR3 is TGTGCCTCCCCCAGGGGGCCTCATGGCTACACCTTC. Translating gives CASPRGPHGYTF.

The chain carries TRBV7-8 and TRBJ1-4; D call uncertain. Germline V gene sequence: CDR1 SGHVS, CDR2 FQNEAQ. The CDR3 is 14 amino acids. Trimming removed 4 bases from V and 5 bases from J, with 11 bases in between. CDR3 protein: CASSSRGVNEKLFF. The CDR3 nucleotides are TGTGCCAGCAGCTCCCGAGGAGTAAATGAAAAACTGTTTTTT. The full variable domain, rest sourced from reference TRBV7-8 and TRBJ1-4, is GAGVSQSPRYKVAKRGQDVALRCDPISGHVSLFWYQQALGQGPEFLTYFQNEAQLDKSGLPSDRFFAERPEGSVSTLKIQRTQQEDSAVYLCASSSRGVNEKLFFGSGTQLSVL.

The chain employs TRBV2 and TRBJ2-7; weak D call: TRBD1 (5 bases). In germline, CDR1 is SNHLY, CDR2 FYNNEI. The CDR3 runs to 12 residues. Trimming took 5 bases from V and 4 from J, leaving 9 bases between them. CDR3 amino acids: CASSPRGYEQYF. The CDR3 nucleotides are TGTGCCAGCAGTCCTAGGGGATACGAGCAGTACTTC.

The CDR3 DNA sequence: TGTGCCAGTAGTATAGTAGAGAACTATGGCTACACCTTC. Translation gives CASSIVENYGYTF. The V and J genes are TRBV19 and TRBJ1-2; unclear D gene. The germline CDR1 and CDR2 sequences are LNHDA and SQIVND (reference sequence). This CDR3 has 13 amino acids. Trimming cost V 1 base and J 2 bases, with 5 bases left between them.

This rearrangement joins TRBV4-2 to TRBJ1-1; D not resolved. The germline V gene encodes CDR1 LGHNA and CDR2 YNFKEQ. Trimming stripped 0 bases from V and 9 bases from J, with 8 bases between. The CDR3 has 12 amino acids. The CDR3 sequence: CASSQERGKAFF. As DNA, the CDR3 is TGTGCCAGCAGCCAAGAAAGAGGGAAAGCTTTCTTT.

The chain couples TRBV5-1 to TRBJ2-7; 7 bases map to TRBD1. CDR3 length: 14 residues. V lost 3 bases to trimming and J lost 1 base; unmatched junction nucleotides: 4. Germline CDR1 and CDR2: SGHRS and YFSETQ. CDR3 sequence: CASSYDRVSYEQYF. The CDR3 DNA sequence: TGCGCCAGCAGCTATGACAGGGTATCCTACGAGCAGTACTTC. The variable domain in full, completed from reference TRBV5-1 and TRBJ2-7, reads KAGVTQTPRYLIKTRGQQVTLSCSPISGHRSVSWYQQTPGQGLQFLFEYFSETQRNKGNFPGRFSGRQFSNSRSEMNVSTLELGDSALYLCASSYDRVSYEQYFGPGTRLTVT.

This rearrangement joins TRBV7-2 to TRBJ2-5, with 9 bases that match TRBD2. The end of the DNA aligns better with TRBJ2-7, so the J call may be wrong. Per the germline V gene, CDR1 is SGHTA and CDR2 is FQGNSA. The CDR3 is 14 amino acids. CDR3 residues: CASSLRTSAYEQYF. CDR3 DNA: TGTGCCAGCAGCTTAAGGACTAGCGCCTACGAGCAGTACTTC.

The chain carries TRBV7-3 and TRBJ1-1, with D perhaps TRBD1 (5 bases). Deletions cut 6 bases from V and 7 bases from J, with 15 bases between. Germline V gene lookup returns CDR1 SGHTA and CDR2 FQGTGA. This CDR3 has 13 residues. In DNA, the CDR3 is TGTGCCAGCAGTCCCAACGGACACCTTGAAGCTTTCTTT. Its protein product is CASSPNGHLEAFF.

This chain links TRBV18 with TRBJ2-5; the match to TRBD2 covers 7 bases. This CDR3 is 14 amino acids long. V lost 6 bases, J lost 4 bases, and 8 bases stayed unmatched. In germline, CDR1 is KGHSH, CDR2 LQKENI. The CDR3 region has the DNA TGTGCCAGCTCCCCGGGAGGTCTCGGAGAGACCCAGTACTTC. Translating gives CASSPGGLGETQYF.

The gene calls are TRBV4-2 and TRBJ2-5; tentatively, D is TRBD1 (6 bases). Near its end, the DNA agrees better with TRBJ2-7, so the J call may be wrong. The CDR3 is 18 amino acids. Germline CDR1 is LGHNA and CDR2 is YNFKEQ. Here the CDR3 DNA reads TGTGCCAGCAGCCAGGGTATGCCCTTACCGGGGACAACCTACGAGCAGTACTTC. This encodes CASSQGMPLPGTTYEQYF.

This chain connects TRBV9 to TRBJ2-7; TRBD1 is a possible D gene (7 bases). CDR1 and CDR2 from the germline V gene are SGDLS and YYNGEE. This CDR3 spans 13 amino acids. V shed 3 bases and J shed 4 bases, with 11 bases lying between them. CDR3 sequence reads: CASSEAGGYEQYF. The CDR3 region has the DNA TGTGCCAGCAGCGAGGCAGGGGGGTACGAGCAGTACTTC.

V usage is TRBV7-2 and J usage is TRBJ1-4; TRBD1 matches at 7 bases. The CDR3 sequence is 15 residues long. The V gene's germline CDR1 is SGHTA and CDR2 FQGNSA. Unmatched junction bases numbered 9, after V lost 1 base and J lost 10 bases. The CDR3 bases are TGTGCCAGCAGCTTAGACAGGGGCTTGTCTATAAAACTGTTTTTT. Translation: CASSLDRGLSIKLFF. Combining the CDR3 with reference TRBV7-2 and TRBJ1-4 gives the whole variable domain GAGVSQSPSNKVTEKGKDVELRCDPISGHTALYWYRQSLGQGLEFLIYFQGNSAPDKSGLPSDRFSAERTGGSVSTLTIQRTQQEDSAVYLCASSLDRGLSIKLFFGSGTQLSVL.

The chain has TRBV10-3 and TRBJ2-5; D ambiguous. The CDR3 consists of 12 residues. V was trimmed by 1 base and J by 3 bases, leaving 3 bases between them. Looked up from germline, CDR1 is ENHRY and CDR2 is SYGVKD. The CDR3 here is CAISEFKETQYF. Written as DNA, the CDR3 is TGTGCCATCAGTGAGTTCAAAGAGACCCAGTACTTC.

The V and J genes are TRBV28 and TRBJ1-1; 9 nucleotides match TRBD1. The germline V gene encodes CDR1 MDHEN and CDR2 SYDVKM. J was trimmed by 6 bases and V by 4 bases; bases with no gene match: 9. This CDR3 has 15 amino acids. DNA for the CDR3: TGTGCCAGCAGTTATTCTTGGGACAGGGAAGCTGAAGCTTTCTTT. This sequence encodes CASSYSWDREAEAFF.

This chain links TRBV11-3 with TRBJ1-1; no clear D gene. Germline assignment: CDR1 SGHNT and CDR2 YENEEA. The CDR3 length is 15 residues. V lost 1 base and J lost 1, with 10 bases in between. The DNA of the CDR3 is TGTGCCAGCAGCTTAGGTGGCAGAAAGAACACTGAAGCTTTCTTT. It encodes CASSLGGRKNTEAFF.

The chain uses TRBV18 and TRBJ2-7; a possible D gene is TRBD1 (5 bases). The germline CDR1 and CDR2 sequences are KGHSH and LQKENI. V was shortened by 3 bases and J by 1 base, with 19 bases between the two germline ends. There are 17 residues in the CDR3. The DNA for the CDR3 is TGTGCCAGCTCACCGCCGCAGGGTCCAGAGAGGTCCTACGAGCAGTACTTC. Protein sequence: CASSPPQGPERSYEQYF.

The V call is TRBV5-4, the J call TRBJ1-1, with TRBD1 matching 7 bases. The CDR3 consists of 15 residues. Germline loops: CDR1 SGHNT, CDR2 YYREEE (reference sequence). V dropped 5 bases and J dropped 3; count of bases not matched to a gene: 10. This CDR3 is CASRPQGSGDTEAFF. The CDR3 bases are TGTGCCAGCAGACCACAGGGGTCTGGGGACACTGAAGCTTTCTTT.

The chain is built from TRBV5-4 and TRBJ2-5; TRBD1 agrees at 10 bases. This CDR3 region has 14 residues. CDR1 is SGHNT and CDR2 is YYREEE in the germline V gene (reference sequence). V lost 4 bases to trimming and J lost 4 bases; unmatched junction nucleotides: 4. This chain's CDR3 is CASSADRGRETQYF. CDR3 DNA sequence: TGTGCCAGCAGCGCGGACAGGGGGAGAGAGACCCAGTACTTC.

V usage is TRBV5-1 and J usage is TRBJ1-4, with a weak D call TRBD1 (5 bases). This CDR3 is built from 15 residues. Germline V CDR1 and CDR2: SGHRS, YFSETQ. V was clipped by 3 bases and J by 3 bases, with 12 bases between them. The CDR3 is CASSSIGGANEKLFF. CDR3 DNA: TGCGCCAGCAGCTCAATCGGGGGTGCTAATGAAAAACTGTTTTTT.

In this sample, this clone turned up once. The chain combines TRBV9 with TRBJ2-1, with D possibly TRBD1 on 5 matching bases. CDR1 and CDR2 (germline): SGDLS, YYNGEE. The CDR3 is 16 residues long. V lost 0 bases and J lost 4, with 14 bases in between. The CDR3 region is CASSVVARTPYNEQFF. DNA of the CDR3: TGTGCCAGCAGCGTAGTAGCTCGGACACCATACAATGAGCAGTTCTTC.

In its sample, this clone was seen a few times. The gene calls are TRBV6-5 and TRBJ1-2; D gene unclear. This CDR3 comprises 15 residues. Trimming pared 5 bases from V and 3 bases from J, leaving 16 bases between. From germline, CDR1 is MNHEY and CDR2 SVGAGI. The CDR3 DNA follows: TGTGCCAGCAGTGCCAGGATGGACTCCTACTATGGCTACACCTTC. This gives the protein CASSARMDSYYGYTF.

The chain recombines TRBV7-2 with TRBJ2-7; D is possibly TRBD1 (5 bases). Germline V lookup: CDR1 SGHTA, CDR2 FQGNSA. The length of the CDR3 is 13 residues. V was pared by 1 base and J by 7 bases, with 11 bases between. CDR3 DNA sequence: TGTGCCAGCAGCTTAGTTGGCAGGGTGGAGCAGTACTTC. Translating it yields CASSLVGRVEQYF.

The J gene is TRBJ2-3, the V gene TRBV5-1; 10 bases are shared with TRBD2. Germline V gene lookup returns CDR1 SGHRS and CDR2 YFSETQ. There are 15 residues in the CDR3. Germline trimming cut 4 bases from V and 4 bases from J; bases unmatched to any gene: 6. The CDR3 bases are TGCGCCAGCAGCCTATTAGCGGGGGGCGCAGATACGCAGTATTTT. Amino acid sequence: CASSLLAGGADTQYF.

This clone was seen only a few times. The chain has TRBV30 and TRBJ1-5, with unresolved D. The length of the CDR3 is 12 residues. CDR1 GTSNPN and CDR2 SVGIG come from the germline V gene (reference sequence). The V and J ends lost 2 bases and 4 bases respectively, with 6 bases between them. The CDR3 nucleotides read TGTGCCTGGAGTTACAGTAATCAGCCCCAGCATTTT. Translated: CAWSYSNQPQHF.

This chain joins TRBV28 and TRBJ2-1, with D possibly matching TRBD2 (5 bases). The CDR3 consists of 13 residues. CDR1 is MDHEN and CDR2 is SYDVKM in the germline V gene. V was shortened by 5 bases and J by 9 bases, with 14 bases between the two germline ends. The CDR3 sequence: CASSLTRTFEQFF. For the CDR3, the DNA is TGTGCCAGCAGTCTCACTAGAACCTTTGAGCAGTTCTTC.

CDR3 residues: CASSGLAGVEQYF. In nucleotides, the CDR3 is TGTGCCAGCAGTGGACTAGCGGGGGTCGAGCAGTACTTC. V is TRBV2 and J is TRBJ2-7; 12 bases are a match to TRBD2. V lost 4 bases to trimming and J lost 6 bases; unmatched junction nucleotides: 1. This CDR3 has 13 residues. Germline loops: CDR1 SNHLY, CDR2 FYNNEI.

The rearrangement uses TRBV5-3 and TRBJ1-2; tentatively, D is TRBD1 (6 bases). Being an ORF, TRBV5-3 has a function that is uncertain. V lost 4 bases, J lost 1 base, and 20 bases lay in between. This CDR3 comprises 17 residues. CDR3 DNA: TGTGCCAGAAGCCCACGGCTGGGACAAATTTTTAACTATGGCTACACCTTC. Its protein product is CARSPRLGQIFNYGYTF.

The rearrangement uses TRBV29-1 and TRBJ2-7; TRBD1 matches 10 bases. CDR3 length: 15 amino acids. Germline V gene lookup returns CDR1 SQVTM and CDR2 ANQGSEA. Germline trimming cut 7 bases from V and 4 bases from J; bases unmatched to any gene: 13. The CDR3 DNA reads TGCAGCGCTGAGGGGCGGGACAGGGGAGTGTACGAGCAGTACTTC. It yields the protein CSAEGRDRGVYEQYF.

This clone was counted between two and nine times. The chain employs TRBV2 and TRBJ1-1; 9 bases fit TRBD1. Germline CDR1 is SNHLY and CDR2 is FYNNEI. This CDR3 region has 14 residues. With V trimmed by 6 bases and J by 4 bases, 6 bases remained unmatched. The CDR3 bases are TGTGCCAGCAGGCTGACAGGGGGGAGCACTGAAGCTTTCTTT. It encodes CASRLTGGSTEAFF.

The gene calls are TRBV6-5 and TRBJ2-3, with TRBD1 matching over 8 bases. This CDR3 spans 15 amino acids. J gave up 0 bases and V 6 bases, and 5 bases lay outside the gene matches. Per the germline V gene, CDR1 is MNHEY and CDR2 is SVGAGI. The chain's CDR3 is CASSDRGTSTDTQYF. In DNA form, the CDR3 reads TGTGCCAGCAGCGACAGGGGAACTAGCACAGATACGCAGTATTTT.